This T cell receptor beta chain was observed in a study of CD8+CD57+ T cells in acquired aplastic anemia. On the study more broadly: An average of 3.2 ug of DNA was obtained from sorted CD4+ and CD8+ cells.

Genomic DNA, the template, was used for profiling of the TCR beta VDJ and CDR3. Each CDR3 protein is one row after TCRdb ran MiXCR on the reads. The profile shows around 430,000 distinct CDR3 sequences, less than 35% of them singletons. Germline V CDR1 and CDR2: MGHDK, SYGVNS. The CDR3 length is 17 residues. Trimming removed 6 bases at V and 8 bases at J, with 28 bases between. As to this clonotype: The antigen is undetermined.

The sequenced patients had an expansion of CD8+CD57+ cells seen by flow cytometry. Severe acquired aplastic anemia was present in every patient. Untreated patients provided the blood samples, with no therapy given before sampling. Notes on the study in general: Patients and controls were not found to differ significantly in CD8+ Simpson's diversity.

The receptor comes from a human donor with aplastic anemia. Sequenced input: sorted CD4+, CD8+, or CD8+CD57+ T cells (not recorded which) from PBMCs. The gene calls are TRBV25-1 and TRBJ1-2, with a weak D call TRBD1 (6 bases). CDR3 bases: TGTGCCAGCAGCCAAGCGGTTCCCGGGGGCGAAAAAGGGGGCTACACCTTC. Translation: CASSQAVPGGEKGGYTF.